The 18 T cell receptor beta chains below come from one sample, sequenced in a study of blood T cell repertoires in COVID-19. Repertoires were generated with immunoSEQ multiplex PCR, while TCRdb's copy carries only in-frame clones and drops some. Among 52,000 or so clones listed, about 75% were seen once. The sequenced sample was peripheral blood. These receptors originate from a man over 45 with active or convalescent COVID-19.

There are a few counts of this clone. This sequence joins TRBV25-1 and TRBJ2-1; 9 positions match TRBD2. CDR1 is MGHDK and CDR2 is SYGVNS in the germline V gene. CDR3 length: 17 residues. Germline trimming cut 3 bases from V and 0 bases from J; bases unmatched to any gene: 6. The CDR3 loop reads CASSEPREGSSYNEQFF. In DNA form, the CDR3 reads TGTGCCAGCAGTGAGCCGCGGGAGGGGAGCTCCTACAATGAGCAGTTCTTC.

The V call is TRBV11-2, the J call TRBJ1-2; D uncertain. The CDR3 runs 13 residues. Germline V gene lookup returns CDR1 SGHAT and CDR2 FQNNGV. Trimming left V 9 bases short and J 7 bases short, with 18 bases between. CDR3 residues: CASSPGGNLGYTF. The CDR3 DNA reads as TGTGCCAGTTCTCCGGGAGGGAACCTTGGCTACACCTTC.

The chain combines TRBV28 with TRBJ2-5; D is perhaps TRBD1 (6 bases). Germline assignment: CDR1 MDHEN and CDR2 SYDVKM. The CDR3 consists of 12 residues. The CDR3 DNA sequence: TGTGTTACGACAGGTCAAGGGGAGACCCAGTACTTC. Protein product: CVTTGQGETQYF.

The rearrangement links TRBV7-8 to TRBJ1-1; D is unclear. From germline, CDR1 is SGHVS and CDR2 FQNEAQ. The CDR3 is 12 amino acids. V lost 8 bases and J lost 3, with 10 bases in between. The CDR3 is CASAYRDTEAFF. Written as DNA, the CDR3 is TGTGCCAGCGCATACAGAGACACTGAAGCTTTCTTT. Full variable domain (outside the CDR3, taken from reference TRBV7-8 and TRBJ1-1): GAGVSQSPRYKVAKRGQDVALRCDPISGHVSLFWYQQALGQGPEFLTYFQNEAQLDKSGLPSDRFFAERPEGSVSTLKIQRTQQEDSAVYLCASAYRDTEAFFGQGTRLTVV.

V and J are TRBV5-4 and TRBJ1-4, with 10 bases matching TRBD1. The CDR3 has 15 residues. The V gene's germline CDR1 is SGHNT and CDR2 YYREEE (reference sequence). The J segment lost 7 bases and the V segment lost 4 bases, leaving 7 bases of the junction unmatched. In DNA, the CDR3 is TGTGCCAGCAGCCGAGGGACAGGGGCTCGTGAAAAACTGTTTTTT. Translated: CASSRGTGAREKLFF.

Only one count was recorded for this clone. The V call is TRBV10-3, the J call TRBJ2-5; 7 nucleotides agree with TRBD1. The CDR3 contains 14 residues. With 6 bases clipped from V and 5 bases from J, the junction kept 9 bases outside the gene matches. Per germline, CDR1 ENHRY and CDR2 SYGVKD. DNA of the CDR3: TGTGCCATCAGAAGCTCAGGGGGTGGGGAGACCCAGTACTTC. Amino acids: CAIRSSGGGETQYF.

V and J are TRBV7-2 and TRBJ2-2; TRBD2 matches 7 bases. This CDR3 is 16 amino acids long. Germline-derived CDR1 and CDR2 are SGHTA and FQGNSA. V gave up 5 bases and J gave up 0 bases; unmatched junction bases: 6. The CDR3 nucleotides read TGTGCCAGCAGCCCGAATGGGGGGGCGAACACCGGGGAGCTGTTTTTT. This translates into CASSPNGGANTGELFF.

The rearrangement joins TRBV27 to TRBJ1-5, with 11 bases that match TRBD1. The CDR3 covers 17 residues. CDR1 MNHEY and CDR2 SMNVEV come from the germline V gene (reference sequence). Trimming at V came to 4 bases and at J to 6 bases, leaving 11 bases not matched to a gene. CDR3 residues: CASSSPSDRGRIQPQHF. The CDR3 DNA follows: TGTGCCAGCAGTTCCCCCTCGGACAGGGGGCGTATTCAGCCCCAGCATTTT.

The rearrangement joins TRBV7-8 to TRBJ2-3, with TRBD2 matching over 13 bases. Germline V gene lookup returns CDR1 SGHVS and CDR2 FQNEAQ. The junction had 17 bases not matched to a gene; V was cut back by 3 bases and J by 11 bases. The CDR3 is 18 residues long. CDR3 sequence: CASSFLQREGLAGEEQYF. The CDR3 nucleotides are TGTGCCAGCAGCTTCCTACAAAGAGAAGGACTAGCGGGAGAAGAGCAGTATTTT.

This chain links TRBV9 with TRBJ1-3; D is unclear. This CDR3 region has 16 residues. V lost 5 bases to trimming and J lost 0 bases, with 15 bases between them. Germline loops: CDR1 SGDLS, CDR2 YYNGEE. CDR3 protein: CASSPRVGNSGNTIYF. The CDR3 DNA sequence: TGTGCCAGCAGTCCGCGGGTGGGGAACTCTGGAAACACCATATATTTT.

The chain joins TRBV6-5 to TRBJ1-5; D may be TRBD1 (5 bases). The CDR3 is made up of 13 amino acids. In germline, CDR1 is MNHEY, CDR2 SVGAGI. Trimming removed 5 bases from V and 7 bases from J, with 12 bases in between. Here the CDR3 reads CASSNEKGQPQHF. The DNA for the CDR3 is TGTGCCAGCAGTAACGAAAAGGGGCAGCCCCAGCATTTT.

V usage is TRBV29-1 and J usage is TRBJ2-3; unclear D gene. The CDR3 extends over 12 amino acids. The germline gives CDR1 SQVTM, CDR2 ANQGSEA. V was trimmed by 7 bases and J by 11 bases, leaving 19 bases between them. Here the CDR3 reads CSADESSLGQYF. CDR3 bases: TGCAGCGCTGACGAATCTAGTCTAGGGCAGTATTTT.

J is TRBJ1-6 and V is TRBV19; possibly TRBD1 for D (6 bases). Germline CDR1 and CDR2: LNHDA and SQIVND (reference sequence). Trimming shortened V by 5 bases and J by 5 bases, and 22 bases separated the two germline ends. CDR3 size: 18 residues. CDR3: CASSLFFSKDSNNSPLHF. CDR3 nucleotides: TGTGCCAGTAGTCTTTTCTTCTCTAAGGACAGCAATAATTCACCCCTCCACTTT.

This chain links TRBV6-2 or TRBV6-3 with TRBJ1-1; tentatively, D is TRBD1 (6 bases). Trimming pared 3 bases from V and 6 bases from J, leaving 14 bases between. The CDR3 length is 14 residues. CDR1 is MNHEY, CDR2 SVGEGT, per germline. This CDR3 is CASSYLSGGAEAFF. For the CDR3, the DNA is TGTGCCAGCAGTTATCTGTCGGGGGGCGCTGAAGCTTTCTTT.

The chain joins TRBV6-5 to TRBJ2-7; possible D gene TRBD2, 6 bases. Trimming left V 5 bases short and J 2 bases short, with 13 bases between. The germline gives CDR1 MNHEY, CDR2 SVGAGI. The CDR3 has 14 amino acids. The CDR3 here is CASSPGTSTYEQYF. The DNA of the CDR3 is TGTGCCAGCAGTCCCGGGACTTCCACCTACGAGCAGTACTTC.

This clone was seen a handful of times. The same CDR3 can be traced to other DNA sequences in this sample. The V and J genes are TRBV7-2 and TRBJ2-7, with TRBD1 identical over 7 bases. V lost 5 bases and J lost 0; bases outside the gene matches: 4. The CDR3 is 14 residues long. CDR1 is SGHTA and CDR2 is FQGNSA in the germline V gene. In DNA form, the CDR3 reads TGTGCCAGCAGCCCACCAGGGGGCTCCTACGAGCAGTACTTC. Protein sequence: CASSPPGGSYEQYF.

This chain links TRBV19 with TRBJ1-5, with TRBD1 as a possible D gene (6 bases). The CDR3 runs to 15 residues. Trimming left V 7 bases short and J 4 bases short, with 17 bases between. Germline lookup yields CDR1 LNHDA and CDR2 SQIVND (reference sequence). CDR3 nucleotide sequence: TGTGCCAGTACCCCCGGGGGGCTAGGGAATCAGCCCCAGCATTTT. Translation: CASTPGGLGNQPQHF.

The chain is built from TRBV30 and TRBJ1-5; D is unresolved. Per the germline V gene, CDR1 is GTSNPN and CDR2 is SVGIG (reference sequence). The CDR3 extends over 13 amino acids. With 0 bases removed from V and 8 bases from J, the gap between germline ends came to 11 bases. This CDR3 is CAWSVRSGEPQHF. The CDR3 coding sequence is TGTGCCTGGAGTGTACGATCCGGGGAGCCCCAGCATTTT. The full variable domain, with the rest looked up from reference TRBV30 and TRBJ1-5, is SQTIHQWPATLVQPVGSPLSLECTVEGTSNPNLYWYRQAAGRGLQLLFYSVGIGQISSEVPQNLSASRPQDRQFILSSKKLLLSDSGFYLCAWSVRSGEPQHFGDGTRLSIL.